The rows below give T cell receptor beta chains drawn from one sample of a study of regulatory T cells in long-lasting Graves disease. TCRdb ran MiXCR on the multiplex PCR reads and lists one entry per CDR3 protein. Of 400,000 or so distinct CDR3 sequences listed, about 25% are singletons. The specimen comprised peripheral blood mononuclear cells (PBMCs), sampled when the disease was refractory, from a patient treated with antithyroid drugs. These receptor sequences come from a female donor with Graves disease. CDR3s include the opening cysteine and the closing phenylalanine or tryptophan. The D gene is left open where the match is weak. The size field is filled for only some rows; it gives once, few, many or a size class.

V,size,J,D,length,DNA,CDR3
TRBV12-3/TRBV12-4,many,TRBJ1-4,NA,14,TGTGCCAGCAGCTATCGGAATGTTAATGAAAAACTGTTTTTT,CASSYRNVNEKLFF
TRBV2,NA,TRBJ2-2,NA,13,TGTGCCAGCAGTGACAGGGTAGCCGGGGAGCTGTTTTTT,CASSDRVAGELFF
TRBV19,NA,TRBJ2-2,NA,14,TGTGCCAGTAGCGGAGGTCAGGGCGCCGGGGAGCTGTTTTTT,CASSGGQGAGELFF
TRBV7-2,few,TRBJ2-5,NA,14,TGTGCCAGCAGCTTCTCGGGGCCGGGCGAGACCCAGTACTTC,CASSFSGPGETQYF
TRBV20-1,many,TRBJ1-2,NA,14,TGCAGTGCTGACCAGGGGATTGCTAACTATGGCTACACCTTC,CSADQGIANYGYTF
TRBV2,many,TRBJ1-6,TRBD1,15,TGTGCCAGCAGTGCGGACAGGCCCTATAATTCACCCCTCCACTTT,CASSADRPYNSPLHF
TRBV27,few,TRBJ2-7,NA,13,TGTGCCAGCAGTTCTTGGGGAACCTACGAGCAGTACTTC,CASSSWGTYEQYF
TRBV6-2/TRBV6-3,many,TRBJ1-4,TRBD1,14,TGTGCCAGCAGTAGACAGGGTGGGAATGAAAAACTGTTTTTT,CASSRQGGNEKLFF
TRBV2,many,TRBJ1-6,NA,16,TGTGCCAGGGGTGACCGACGCGGGGCCATAATTTCACCCCTCCACTTT,CARGDRRGAIISPLHF
TRBV18,many,TRBJ2-5,NA,14,TGTGCCAGCTCACCACTCGGGCAGCAAGAGACCCAGTACTTC,CASSPLGQQETQYF
TRBV7-2,many,TRBJ2-5,TRBD1,15,TGTGCCAGCAGCAAAGGGGGCAGCGCTGGGGAGACCCAGTACTTC,CASSKGGSAGETQYF
TRBV4-1,few,TRBJ1-4,NA,15,TGCGCCAGCAGCTCTGACAGATCTTTTAATGAAAAACTGTTTTTT,CASSSDRSFNEKLFF
TRBV16,few,TRBJ2-4,NA,13,TGTGCCAGCAGTCAGGACGGCAAAAACATTCAGTACTTC,CASSQDGKNIQYF
TRBV28,NA,TRBJ2-7,TRBD2,13,TGTGCCAGCCGCGCTAGCGGGAGTCGCGAGCAGTACTTC,CASRASGSREQYF
TRBV5-6,many,TRBJ2-4,TRBD1,13,TGTGCCAGCAGCGGACAGGGGGCGAGGATTCAGTACTTC,CASSGQGARIQYF